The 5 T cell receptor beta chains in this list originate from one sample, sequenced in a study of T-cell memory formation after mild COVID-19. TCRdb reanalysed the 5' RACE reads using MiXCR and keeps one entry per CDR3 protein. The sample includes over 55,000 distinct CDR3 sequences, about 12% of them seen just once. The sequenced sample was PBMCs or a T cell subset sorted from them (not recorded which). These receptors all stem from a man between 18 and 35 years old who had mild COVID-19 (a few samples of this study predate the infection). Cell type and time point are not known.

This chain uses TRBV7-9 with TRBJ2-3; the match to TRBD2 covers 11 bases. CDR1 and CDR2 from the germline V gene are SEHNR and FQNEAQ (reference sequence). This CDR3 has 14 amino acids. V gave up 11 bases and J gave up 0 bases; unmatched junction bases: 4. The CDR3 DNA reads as TGTGCCGGCCTAGCGGGGGGTAGCACAGATACGCAGTATTTT. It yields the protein CAGLAGGSTDTQYF.

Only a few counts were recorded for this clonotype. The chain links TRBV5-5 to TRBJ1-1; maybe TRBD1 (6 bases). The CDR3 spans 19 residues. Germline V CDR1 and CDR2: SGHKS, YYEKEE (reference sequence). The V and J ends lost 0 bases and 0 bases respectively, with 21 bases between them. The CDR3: CASSLDGGGRNPMNTEAFF. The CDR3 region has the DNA TGTGCCAGCAGCTTGGATGGGGGCGGGAGAAACCCGATGAACACTGAAGCTTTCTTT.

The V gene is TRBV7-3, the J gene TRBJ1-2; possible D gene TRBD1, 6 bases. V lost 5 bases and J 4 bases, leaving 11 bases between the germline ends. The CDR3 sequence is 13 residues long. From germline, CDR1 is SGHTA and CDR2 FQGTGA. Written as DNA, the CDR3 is TGTGCCAGCAGCCTCAAAGGGGGCTATGGCTACACCTTC. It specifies CASSLKGGYGYTF.

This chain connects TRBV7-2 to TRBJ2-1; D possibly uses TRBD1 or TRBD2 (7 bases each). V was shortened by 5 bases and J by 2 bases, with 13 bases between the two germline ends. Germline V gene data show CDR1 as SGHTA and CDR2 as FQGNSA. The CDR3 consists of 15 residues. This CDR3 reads CASSQGGYTYNEQFF. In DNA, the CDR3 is TGTGCCAGCAGCCAGGGGGGGTATACCTACAATGAGCAGTTCTTC.

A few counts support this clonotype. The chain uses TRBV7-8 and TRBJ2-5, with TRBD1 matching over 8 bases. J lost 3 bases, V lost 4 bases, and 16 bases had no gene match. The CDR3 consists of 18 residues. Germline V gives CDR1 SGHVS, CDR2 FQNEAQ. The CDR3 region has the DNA TGTGCCAGCAGCTGGGAGAGACAGGGGCCAATAGTAAAAGAGACCCAGTACTTC. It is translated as CASSWERQGPIVKETQYF.